This TCR beta chain was found in a study of blood T cell repertoires in COVID-19. Study summary: COVID-19 samples collected from the United States, Italy and Spain covered acute and convalescent phases. PBMCs, B-cell-depleted T cells, or T cells were the source of the cDNA or gDNA that made up the material.

J was trimmed by 1 base and V by 4 bases; bases with no gene match: 5. The CDR3 has 16 amino acids. Germline V gives CDR1 LNHDA, CDR2 SQIVND (reference sequence). Under the authors' procedure: Quantification of nucleated cells was approximated via reference gene primer amplification. Only in-frame clones appear in the TCRdb table, and some are missing; sequencing was by immunoSEQ multiplex PCR. The V and J calls and clone size were taken over from that table, and D and trimming were inferred from the DNA. The table includes about 270,000 clones, roughly 86% detected once. Sequenced: peripheral blood. The source is a man aged 40-50 years with active or convalescent COVID-19. V and J are TRBV19 and TRBJ2-5, with 11 bases identical to TRBD1. CDR3 sequence (DNA): TGTGCCAGTAGTAGGACCGGGACAGGGGGCCAAGAGACCCAGTACTTC. Translation gives CASSRTGTGGQETQYF. Variable domain in full (rest from reference TRBV19 and TRBJ2-5): DGGITQSPKYLFRKEGQNVTLSCEQNLNHDAMYWYRQDPGQGLRLIYYSQIVNDFQKGDIAEGYSVSREKKESFPLTVTSAQKNPTAFYLCASSRTGTGGQETQYFGPGTRLLVL.